Listed here are 20 T cell receptor beta chains from one sample, sequenced in a study of blood T cell repertoires in COVID-19 (dated by TCRdb to the early 2020s). The library was made by the immunoSEQ multiplex PCR assay. TCRdb re-hosts the immuneACCESS table, in-frame sequences only. Its copies lack some clones; in the studies checked, an unresolved V gene accounts for under half of them, and the cause for the rest is not known. This sample comprises 130,000 to 150,000 clones, 87% of them detected only once. The ten largest account for 5.5% to 7.5% of the sample. Material for sequencing was peripheral blood. These receptors were obtained from a man of 80 years or more with acute or convalescent COVID-19.

The chain couples TRBV28 to TRBJ2-4, with D possibly matching TRBD1 (6 bases). Trimming took off 6 bases at V and 2 bases at J, with 11 bases between the two ends. In germline, CDR1 is MDHEN, CDR2 SYDVKM. The CDR3 is 14 residues long. The DNA of the CDR3 is TGTGCCAGCAGCCTGGGACAATCCAAAAACATTCAGTACTTC. Translation: CASSLGQSKNIQYF.

The genes are TRBV28 and TRBJ1-4; TRBD1 agrees at 7 bases. The ends lost 4 bases at V and 11 bases at J; junction bases unmatched: 7. Germline CDR1 is MDHEN and CDR2 is SYDVKM. This CDR3 has 13 residues. This chain's CDR3 is CASSSGGMVKLFF. For the CDR3, the DNA is TGTGCCAGCAGTTCAGGGGGTATGGTCAAACTGTTTTTT. Complete variable domain (other parts from reference TRBV28 and TRBJ1-4): DVKVTQSSRYLVKRTGEKVFLECVQDMDHENMFWYRQDPGLGLRLIYFSYDVKMKEKGDIPEGYSVSREKKERFSLILESASTNQTSMYLCASSSGGMVKLFFGSGTQLSVL.

V gene TRBV6-5 combines with J gene TRBJ1-5, with D possibly being TRBD1 (6 bases). CDR1 and CDR2 (germline): MNHEY, SVGAGI. The V and J ends lost 7 bases and 3 bases respectively, with 13 bases between them. The length of the CDR3 is 14 residues. CDR3 DNA sequence: TGTGCCAGCAAGTTAACAGGGATCAATCAGCCCCAGCATTTT. Its protein product is CASKLTGINQPQHF.

This chain links TRBV27 with TRBJ2-1; D possibly corresponds to TRBD2 (5 bases). The CDR3 extends over 15 amino acids. With 6 bases removed from V and 1 base from J, the gap between germline ends came to 13 bases. The V gene's germline CDR1 is MNHEY and CDR2 SMNVEV (reference sequence). Written as DNA, the CDR3 is TGTGCCAGCAGGCGCGGGTTCCTATCCTACAATGAGCAGTTCTTC. It specifies CASRRGFLSYNEQFF.

V gene TRBV6-5 combines with J gene TRBJ2-2, with D hard to call. V lost 7 bases to trimming and J lost 2 bases, with 8 bases between them. The CDR3 runs 13 residues. Germline lookup yields CDR1 MNHEY and CDR2 SVGAGI. CDR3 sequence: CASTISNTGELFF. The DNA for the CDR3 is TGTGCCAGCACTATCTCAAACACCGGGGAGCTGTTTTTT.

The rearrangement links TRBV7-8 to TRBJ1-2, with 7 bases aligning to TRBD1. V dropped 1 base and J dropped 4; count of bases not matched to a gene: 6. The V gene's germline CDR1 is SGHVS and CDR2 FQNEAQ. This CDR3 has 15 amino acids. CDR3 amino acids: CASSLETGARYGYTF. The CDR3 coding sequence is TGTGCCAGCAGCTTAGAAACAGGGGCCCGCTATGGCTACACCTTC.

This chain uses TRBV28 with TRBJ1-1, with 9 nucleotides matching TRBD1. The V segment lost 3 bases and the J segment 4 bases; nucleotides outside the gene matches: 12. The germline V gene encodes CDR1 MDHEN and CDR2 SYDVKM. The CDR3 runs 17 residues. CDR3 bases: TGTGCCAGCAGTTTCACTCCCGGGACAGGGCCTATCACTGAAGCTTTCTTT. It codes for CASSFTPGTGPITEAFF. The whole variable domain, remainder taken from reference TRBV28 and TRBJ1-1, is DVKVTQSSRYLVKRTGEKVFLECVQDMDHENMFWYRQDPGLGLRLIYFSYDVKMKEKGDIPEGYSVSREKKERFSLILESASTNQTSMYLCASSFTPGTGPITEAFFGQGTRLTVV.

The chain uses TRBV19 and TRBJ2-1; TRBD2 aligns across 13 bases. This CDR3 spans 15 amino acids. The ends lost 4 bases at V and 6 bases at J; junction bases unmatched: 3. Germline V gene sequence: CDR1 LNHDA, CDR2 SQIVND (reference sequence). The CDR3 DNA reads TGTGCCAGTAGTAGACTAGCGGGAGGTATCAATGAGCAGTTCTTC. Protein sequence: CASSRLAGGINEQFF. Full variable domain (remainder filled in from reference TRBV19 and TRBJ2-1): DGGITQSPKYLFRKEGQNVTLSCEQNLNHDAMYWYRQDPGQGLRLIYYSQIVNDFQKGDIAEGYSVSREKKESFPLTVTSAQKNPTAFYLCASSRLAGGINEQFFGPGTRLTVL.

This chain connects TRBV6-6 to TRBJ2-5, with 8 bases matching TRBD2. This CDR3 spans 14 amino acids. V lost 2 bases and J lost 1; bases outside the gene matches: 0. The germline gives CDR1 MNHNY, CDR2 SVGAGI (reference sequence). The chain's CDR3 is CASSYTSGQETQYF. In DNA, the CDR3 is TGTGCCAGCAGTTACACTAGCGGCCAAGAGACCCAGTACTTC.

This clone has a handful of counts. V and J are TRBV5-1 and TRBJ2-5, with D perhaps matching TRBD1 (6 bases). Germline V lookup: CDR1 SGHRS, CDR2 YFSETQ. Between the trimmed V and J ends, which lost 0 bases and 4 bases, there was a span of 16 bases. The CDR3 sequence is 16 residues long. The CDR3 here is CASSLELRQGRETQYF. CDR3 sequence (DNA): TGCGCCAGCAGCTTGGAGTTAAGGCAGGGGAGAGAGACCCAGTACTTC.

The V call is TRBV9, the J call TRBJ1-2; D remains unclear. The CDR3 is 14 residues long. Trimming pared 0 bases from V and 8 bases from J, leaving 14 bases between. Per the germline V gene, CDR1 is SGDLS and CDR2 is YYNGEE. Here the CDR3 reads CASSVEAGQDGYTF. CDR3 sequence (DNA): TGTGCCAGCAGCGTAGAGGCAGGCCAAGACGGCTACACCTTC.

The V gene is TRBV5-1, the J gene TRBJ1-6, with D possibly TRBD1 on 6 matching bases. This CDR3 comprises 16 residues. Germline CDR1 reads SGHRS; CDR2 reads YFSETQ. Trimming removed 3 bases at V and 5 bases at J, with 15 bases between. CDR3 DNA: TGCGCCAGCAGCTCATCCCCCGGACAGCATAATTCACCCCTCCACTTT. Encoded protein: CASSSSPGQHNSPLHF.

This sequence joins TRBV4-2 and TRBJ2-7, with 9 bases identical to TRBD1. Germline V CDR1 and CDR2: LGHNA, YNFKEQ. This CDR3 is 15 amino acids long. V gave up 1 base and J gave up 7 bases; unmatched junction bases: 8. The CDR3 spells CASSQGDRVFGEQYF. In DNA, the CDR3 is TGTGCCAGCAGCCAAGGGGACAGGGTCTTCGGAGAGCAGTACTTC.

The chain carries TRBV14 and TRBJ1-1; D ambiguous. V gave up 4 bases and J gave up 4 bases, with 16 bases separating them. The CDR3 contains 15 residues. The germline CDR1 and CDR2 sequences are SGHDN and FVKESK. CDR3 amino acids: CASSRLDSRRTEAFF. The CDR3 coding sequence is TGTGCCAGCAGCCGACTCGACTCCCGCCGCACTGAAGCTTTCTTT.

This chain uses TRBV5-1 with TRBJ2-2, with TRBD1 matching over 7 bases. V dropped 4 bases and J dropped 5; count of bases not matched to a gene: 5. The CDR3 loop spans 14 amino acids. Looked up from germline, CDR1 is SGHRS and CDR2 is YFSETQ. CDR3 protein: CASSAGTETGELFF. The CDR3 nucleotides are TGCGCCAGCAGCGCCGGGACAGAAACCGGGGAGCTGTTTTTT. The full variable domain, completed using reference TRBV5-1 and TRBJ2-2, is KAGVTQTPRYLIKTRGQQVTLSCSPISGHRSVSWYQQTPGQGLQFLFEYFSETQRNKGNFPGRFSGRQFSNSRSEMNVSTLELGDSALYLCASSAGTETGELFFGEGSRLTVL.

The chain couples TRBV21-1 to TRBJ2-7; TRBD1 is the table's D call and was not checked against the DNA. TRBV21-1 is flagged as a pseudogene. The CDR3 runs to 11 residues. CDR3 in DNA: TGTGCCAGCAGCCACTCCTACGAGCAGTACTTC. Protein sequence: CASSHSYEQYF.

The V gene is TRBV24-1, the J gene TRBJ1-1; 9 nucleotides line up with TRBD1. CDR1 and CDR2 from the germline V gene are KGHDR and SFDVKD. V shed 9 bases and J 4 bases; nucleotides not matched to a gene: 5. The CDR3 is 13 amino acids. Written as DNA, the CDR3 is TGTGCCACCGGGACAGGGTCGAGCACTGAAGCTTTCTTT. Amino acid sequence: CATGTGSSTEAFF.

The chain joins TRBV28 to TRBJ1-2; D not certain. V dropped 5 bases and J dropped 3 bases, with 13 bases sitting between them. The CDR3 has 14 amino acids. Germline CDR1 MDHEN, CDR2 SYDVKM. In nucleotides, the CDR3 is TGTGCCAGCAGTACGCCCCCCAACTACTATGGCTACACCTTC. It translates to CASSTPPNYYGYTF.

This clone was picked up one time. The rearrangement uses TRBV9 and TRBJ2-2; a possible D gene is TRBD2 (6 bases). The CDR3 is made up of 16 amino acids. V was cut by 2 bases and J by 4 bases, with 15 bases left in between. Germline V gives CDR1 SGDLS, CDR2 YYNGEE. CDR3 bases: TGTGCCAGCAGCGTCGTGAATTGGGAGGTCACCGGGGAGCTGTTTTTT. Amino acids: CASSVVNWEVTGELFF. Drawing the rest from reference TRBV9 and TRBJ2-2, the complete variable domain is DSGVTQTPKHLITATGQRVTLRCSPRSGDLSVYWYQQSLDQGLQFLIQYYNGEERAKGNILERFSAQQFPDLHSELNLSSLELGDSALYFCASSVVNWEVTGELFFGEGSRLTVL.

J is TRBJ1-1 and V is TRBV21-1; TRBD1 is taken as the D call from the table, unchecked against the DNA. TRBV21-1 is a pseudogene locus. CDR3 size: 15 residues. The CDR3 here is CASSRQGPGNTEAFF. CDR3 in DNA: TGTGCCAGCAGCAGGCAGGGGCCAGGCAACACTGAAGCTTTCTTT.